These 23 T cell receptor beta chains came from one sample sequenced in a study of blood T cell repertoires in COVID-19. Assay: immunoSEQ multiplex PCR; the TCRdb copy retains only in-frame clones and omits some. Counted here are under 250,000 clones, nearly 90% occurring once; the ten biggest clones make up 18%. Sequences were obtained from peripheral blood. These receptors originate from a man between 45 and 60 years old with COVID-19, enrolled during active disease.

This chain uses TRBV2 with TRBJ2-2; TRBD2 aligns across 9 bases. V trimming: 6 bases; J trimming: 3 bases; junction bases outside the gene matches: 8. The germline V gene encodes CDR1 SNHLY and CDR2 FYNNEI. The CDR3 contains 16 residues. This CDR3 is CASSPVAGADTGELFF. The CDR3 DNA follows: TGTGCCAGCAGCCCCGTAGCGGGAGCGGACACCGGGGAGCTGTTTTTT.

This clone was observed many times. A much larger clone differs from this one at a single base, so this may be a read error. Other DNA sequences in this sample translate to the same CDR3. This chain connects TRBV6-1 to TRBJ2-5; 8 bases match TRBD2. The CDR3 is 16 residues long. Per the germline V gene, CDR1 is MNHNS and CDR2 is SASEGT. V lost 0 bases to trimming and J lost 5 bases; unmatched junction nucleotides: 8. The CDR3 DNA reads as TGTGCCAGCAGTGAAGCGGGGCGGGGGGCTGGGGAGACCCAGTACTTC. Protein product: CASSEAGRGAGETQYF.

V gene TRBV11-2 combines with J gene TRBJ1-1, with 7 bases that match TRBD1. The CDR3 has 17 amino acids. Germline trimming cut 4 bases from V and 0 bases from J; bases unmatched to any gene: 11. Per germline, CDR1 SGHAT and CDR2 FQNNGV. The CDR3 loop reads CASSSNPWTGMNTEAFF. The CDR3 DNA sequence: TGTGCCAGCAGCTCAAACCCGTGGACAGGAATGAACACTGAAGCTTTCTTT.

The CDR3 nucleotides are TGTGCCAGCTCACGACCGGGACAGGGGAAAGGTACTGGAGAGCAGTACTTC. Protein product: CASSRPGQGKGTGEQYF. J is TRBJ2-7 and V is TRBV18, with 10 bases matching TRBD1. Trimming took 4 bases from V and 7 from J; bases not matched to a gene: 16. The CDR3 is 17 residues long. Looked up from germline, CDR1 is KGHSH and CDR2 is LQKENI.

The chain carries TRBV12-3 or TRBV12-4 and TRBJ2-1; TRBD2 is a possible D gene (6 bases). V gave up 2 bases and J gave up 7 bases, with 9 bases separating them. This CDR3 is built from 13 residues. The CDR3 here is CASSLQGGNEQFF. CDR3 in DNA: TGTGCCAGCAGTTTACAGGGAGGAAATGAGCAGTTCTTC.

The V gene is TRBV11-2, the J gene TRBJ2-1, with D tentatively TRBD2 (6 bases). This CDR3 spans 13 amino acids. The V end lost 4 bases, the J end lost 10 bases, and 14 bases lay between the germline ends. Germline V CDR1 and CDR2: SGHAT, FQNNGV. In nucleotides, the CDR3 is TGTGCCAGCAGCTCAACTAGCTATTCGGAGCAGTTCTTC. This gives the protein CASSSTSYSEQFF. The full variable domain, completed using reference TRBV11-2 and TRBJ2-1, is EAGVAQSPRYKIIEKRQSVAFWCNPISGHATLYWYQQILGQGPKLLIQFQNNGVVDDSQLPKDRFSAERLKGVDSTLKIQPAKLEDSAVYLCASSSTSYSEQFFGPGTRLTVL.

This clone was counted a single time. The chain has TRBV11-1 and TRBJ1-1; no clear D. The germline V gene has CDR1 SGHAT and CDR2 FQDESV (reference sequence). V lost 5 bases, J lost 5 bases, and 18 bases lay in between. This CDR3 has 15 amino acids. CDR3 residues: CASSVQPGLGTEAFF. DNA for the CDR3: TGTGCCAGCAGCGTCCAACCGGGTCTCGGGACTGAAGCTTTCTTT. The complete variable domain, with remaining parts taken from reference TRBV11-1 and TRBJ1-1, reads EAEVAQSPRYKITEKSQAVAFWCDPISGHATLYWYRQILGQGPELLVQFQDESVVDDSQLPKDRFSAERLKGVDSTLKIQPAELGDSAMYLCASSVQPGLGTEAFFGQGTRLTVV.

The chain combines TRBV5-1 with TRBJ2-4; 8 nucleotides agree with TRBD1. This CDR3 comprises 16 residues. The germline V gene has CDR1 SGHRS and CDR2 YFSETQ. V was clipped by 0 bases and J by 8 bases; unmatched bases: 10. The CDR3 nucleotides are TGCGCCAGCAGCTTGGCGTTAGGACAGGGTGCAGACATTCAGTACTTC. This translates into CASSLALGQGADIQYF.

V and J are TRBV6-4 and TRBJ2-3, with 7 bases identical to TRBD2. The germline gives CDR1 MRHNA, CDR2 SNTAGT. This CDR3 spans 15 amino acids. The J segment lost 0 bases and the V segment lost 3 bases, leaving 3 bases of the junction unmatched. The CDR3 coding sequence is TGTGCCAGCAGTGAAGAAGCGGGGAGCACAGATACGCAGTATTTT. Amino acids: CASSEEAGSTDTQYF.

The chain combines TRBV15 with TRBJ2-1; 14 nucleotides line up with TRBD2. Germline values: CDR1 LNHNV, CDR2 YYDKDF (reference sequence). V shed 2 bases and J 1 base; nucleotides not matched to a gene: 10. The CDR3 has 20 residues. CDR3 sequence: CATSRFRLAGGPVSYNEQFF. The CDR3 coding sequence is TGTGCCACCAGCAGATTCAGACTAGCGGGGGGGCCAGTATCCTACAATGAGCAGTTCTTC. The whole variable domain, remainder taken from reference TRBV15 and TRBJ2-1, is DAMVIQNPRYQVTQFGKPVTLSCSQTLNHNVMYWYQQKSSQAPKLLFHYYDKDFNNEADTPDNFQSRRPNTSFCFLDIRSPGLGDTAMYLCATSRFRLAGGPVSYNEQFFGPGTRLTVL.

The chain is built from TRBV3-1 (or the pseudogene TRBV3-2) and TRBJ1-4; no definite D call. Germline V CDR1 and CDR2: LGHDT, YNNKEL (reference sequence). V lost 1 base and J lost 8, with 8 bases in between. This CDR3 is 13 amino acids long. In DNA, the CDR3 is TGTGCCAGCAGCCAAGGGCGGGCCGAAAAACTGTTTTTT. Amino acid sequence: CASSQGRAEKLFF.

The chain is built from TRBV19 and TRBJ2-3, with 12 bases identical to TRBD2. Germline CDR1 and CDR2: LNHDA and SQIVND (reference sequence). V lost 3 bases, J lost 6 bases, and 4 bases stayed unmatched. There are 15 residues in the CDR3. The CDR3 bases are TGTGCCAGTAGTATCGGGCTAGCGGGAGGGGATACGCAGTATTTT. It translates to CASSIGLAGGDTQYF.

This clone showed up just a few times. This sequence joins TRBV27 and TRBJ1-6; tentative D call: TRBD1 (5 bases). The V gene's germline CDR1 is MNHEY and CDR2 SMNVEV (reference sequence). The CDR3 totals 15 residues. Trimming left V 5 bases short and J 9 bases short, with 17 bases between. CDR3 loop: CASSPWARGGSPLHF. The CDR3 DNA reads TGTGCCAGCAGTCCATGGGCCCGCGGGGGTTCACCCCTCCACTTT.

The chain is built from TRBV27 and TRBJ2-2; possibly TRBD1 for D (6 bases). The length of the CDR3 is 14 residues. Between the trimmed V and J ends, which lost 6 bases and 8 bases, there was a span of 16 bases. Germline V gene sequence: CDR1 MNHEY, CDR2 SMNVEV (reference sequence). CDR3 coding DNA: TGTGCCAGCAGCCCCCTCAGGGGTGCGGGGGAGCTGTTTTTT. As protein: CASSPLRGAGELFF.

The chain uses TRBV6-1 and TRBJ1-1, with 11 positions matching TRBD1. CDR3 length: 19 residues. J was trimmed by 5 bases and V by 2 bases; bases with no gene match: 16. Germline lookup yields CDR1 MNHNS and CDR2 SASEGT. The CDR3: CASSERRGTGGGQRTEAFF. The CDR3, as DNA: TGTGCCAGCAGTGAACGTCGAGGGACAGGGGGAGGACAAAGGACTGAAGCTTTCTTT.

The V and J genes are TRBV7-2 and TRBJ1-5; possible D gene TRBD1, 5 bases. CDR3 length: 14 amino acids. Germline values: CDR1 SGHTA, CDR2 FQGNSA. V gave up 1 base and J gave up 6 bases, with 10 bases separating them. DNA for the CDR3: TGTGCCAGCAGCTTAGGCAGGGAAAGTCAGCCCCAGCATTTT. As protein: CASSLGRESQPQHF.

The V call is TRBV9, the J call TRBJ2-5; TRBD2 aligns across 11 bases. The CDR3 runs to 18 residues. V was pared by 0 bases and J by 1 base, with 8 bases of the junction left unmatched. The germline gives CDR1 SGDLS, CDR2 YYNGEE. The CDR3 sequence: CASSVGLAGGPRQETQYF. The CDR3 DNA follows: TGTGCCAGCAGCGTAGGTCTAGCGGGAGGCCCTCGCCAAGAGACCCAGTACTTC.

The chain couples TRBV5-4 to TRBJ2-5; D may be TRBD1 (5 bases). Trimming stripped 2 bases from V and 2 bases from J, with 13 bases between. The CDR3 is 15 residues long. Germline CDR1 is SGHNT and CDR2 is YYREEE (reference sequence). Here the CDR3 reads CASSFGAGRQETQYF. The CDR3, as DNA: TGTGCCAGCAGCTTTGGGGCCGGAAGACAAGAGACCCAGTACTTC.

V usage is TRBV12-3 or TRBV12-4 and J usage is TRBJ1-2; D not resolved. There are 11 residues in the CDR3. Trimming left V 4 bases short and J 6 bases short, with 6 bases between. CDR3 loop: CASSSYDGYTF. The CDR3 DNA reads TGTGCCAGCAGTTCCTACGATGGCTACACCTTC.

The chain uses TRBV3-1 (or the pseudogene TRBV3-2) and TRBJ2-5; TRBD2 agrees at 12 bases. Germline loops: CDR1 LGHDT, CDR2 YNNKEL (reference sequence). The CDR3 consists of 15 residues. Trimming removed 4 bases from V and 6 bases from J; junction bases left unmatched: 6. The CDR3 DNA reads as TGTGCCAGCAGCCCGCTAGCGGGGGGGTTTAAGACCCAGTACTTC. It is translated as CASSPLAGGFKTQYF.

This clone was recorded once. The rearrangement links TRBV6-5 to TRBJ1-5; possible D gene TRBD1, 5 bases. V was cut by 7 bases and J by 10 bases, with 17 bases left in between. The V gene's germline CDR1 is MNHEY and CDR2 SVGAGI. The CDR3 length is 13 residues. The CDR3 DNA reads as TGTGCCAGCACCCAGGACACCTATGGACCCCAGCATTTT. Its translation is CASTQDTYGPQHF.

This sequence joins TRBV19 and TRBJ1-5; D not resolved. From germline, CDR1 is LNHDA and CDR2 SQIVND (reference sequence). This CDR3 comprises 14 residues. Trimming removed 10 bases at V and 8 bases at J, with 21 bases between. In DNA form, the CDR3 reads TGTGCCATTTCTTTGGCAGCATGGCGGGAGCCCCAGCATTTT. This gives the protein CAISLAAWREPQHF.

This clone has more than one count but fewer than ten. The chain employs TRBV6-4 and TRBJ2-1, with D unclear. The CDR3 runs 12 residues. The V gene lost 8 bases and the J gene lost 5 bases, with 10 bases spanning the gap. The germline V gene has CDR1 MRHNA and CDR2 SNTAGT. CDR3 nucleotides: TGTGCCAGCTCCTCGTCGGACAATGAGCAGTTCTTC. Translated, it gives CASSSSDNEQFF.